This TCR beta chain appears in the sequencing data of a study of early T cells in non-severe SARS-CoV-2 infection. Across the study: Bulk RNA isolated from unsorted whole blood underwent sequencing; chains were not paired.

This clonotype came up many times. The antigen is not known. Germline V gives CDR1 SGHRS, CDR2 YFSETQ. The CDR3 has 15 amino acids. V lost 1 base and J lost 5, with 15 bases in between. Study-wide points: Private and CD4 specificities were missed by VDJdb matching, which favored anti-spike CD8 responses.

TCRdb passed the 5' RACE reads through MiXCR, listing each CDR3 protein once. The data show some 25,000 distinct CDR3 sequences, roughly 4% seen once. V usage is TRBV5-1 and J usage is TRBJ1-1; a weak D match, TRBD1 (5 bases). The clonotype comes from an adult who was a healthcare worker with PCR-confirmed SARS-CoV-2 infection or an uninfected control (not recorded which). Specimen: whole blood. The CDR3 spells CASSLTGPPGTEAFF. CDR3 DNA sequence: TGCGCCAGCAGCTTGACAGGTCCCCCGGGGACTGAAGCTTTCTTT.